Detailed here is one T cell receptor beta chain. As yet, its antigen is unknown. The germline V gene encodes CDR1 SGHRS and CDR2 YFSETQ. Germline trimming cut 7 bases from V and 2 bases from J; bases unmatched to any gene: 10. The CDR3 has 15 amino acids. Method: immunoSEQ multiplex PCR; TCRdb's copy keeps in-frame clones and lacks some. The sample yields some 50,000 clones, about nine tenths seen once. Autoimmune disease history or systemic immunosuppression meant exclusion. The data were taken from a study of OX40 agonist ivuxolimab in advanced cancers. At the level of the study: An agonistic human IgG2 monoclonal antibody against OX40 (CD134) was given. General study findings and limits: Blood T cells, both CD4+ and CD8+, expanded clonally by week 6 at 0.1 to 3.0 mg/kg.

Sequenced material: CD4+ or CD8+ T cells sorted from blood, taken in a trial of the OX40 agonist ivuxolimab. The receptor comes from an adult with an advanced solid tumor such as melanoma, head and neck, liver or kidney cancer. The V and J genes are TRBV5-1 and TRBJ2-3; TRBD2 agrees at 7 bases. CDR3 nucleotides: TGCGCCAGCTCGTGGGCGGGAGTCATCACAGATACGCAGTATTTT. Translation gives CASSWAGVITDTQYF.